Listed below are T cell receptor beta chains from one sample, sequenced in a study of blood T cell repertoires in COVID-19. This table comes from immunoSEQ multiplex PCR, and its TCRdb copy is limited to in-frame clones, with some not included. The sample lists over 150,000 clones, 70% to 85% occurring once. Input material: peripheral blood. These receptors all come from a woman in her sixties with acute or convalescent COVID-19. Each CDR3 is given without its conserved first and last residue.

V | CDR3
TRBV19 | ARNRQGRPAGELF
TRBV6-1 | ASSEGLGGGSYEQY
TRBV2 | ASSDGTSSSDTQY
TRBV11-3 | ASSEGQILGDTGELF
TRBV6-5 | ASSTGGNYGYT
TRBV4-2 | ASSQGAGGTNEQF
TRBV28 | ASSLGGSSTDTQY
TRBV5-1 | ASSALTSGIYEQY
TRBV6-5 | ASSYSTGRLYGYT
TRBV21-1 | ASSKGQIAYEQY
TRBV21-1 | ASSKAILGLGVPVKAF
TRBV7-9 | ASSLATGFRNQPQH
TRBV4-2 | ASSQDGFLGQGATGANVLT
TRBV5-5 | ASLNGAYQETQY
TRBV5-8 | ASSLASLLRNTEAF
TRBV19 | ASSIRSGDQPQH
TRBV2 | ASSAEQLEQY
TRBV5-6 | ASSLALDREQF
TRBV29-1 | SVPTGGTGRANYGYT
TRBV9 | ASSEGVNTEAF
TRBV5-5 | ASSLIKRGGQETQY
TRBV19 | ASSPGGSGAF
TRBV28 | ASGSVAGDTDTQY
TRBV12-5 | ASGSASPDGEYEQF
TRBV28 | ATQQGNYGYT
TRBV5-1 | ASSAGTASMSPLH
TRBV9 | ASSVATGNYGYT